These 18 T cell receptor beta chains were sequenced from one sample in a study of patients and donors after allogeneic stem cell transplantation. TCRdb re-called the RT-PCR reads through MiXCR, storing one row per CDR3 protein. In the table there are around 200,000 distinct CDR3 sequences, roughly 38% of which are singletons. Sequencing was carried out using blood, either unsorted or a sorted T cell fraction (not recorded which). The receptors stem from a human donor who was either an allogeneic HSCT recipient or a stem cell or donor lymphocyte infusion donor (not recorded which). It is not recorded whose cells these are; they may come from a transplant donor.

The table lists this clonotype with a count of one. The chain joins TRBV7-9 to TRBJ2-7; D is perhaps TRBD1 (6 bases). Trimming removed 5 bases at V and 5 bases at J, with 10 bases between. The germline V gene has CDR1 SEHNR and CDR2 FQNEAQ (reference sequence). The CDR3 runs to 12 residues. The CDR3 protein is CASSQGSNEQYF. Written as DNA, the CDR3 is TGTGCCAGCAGCCAGGGGTCCAACGAGCAGTACTTC.

This clonotype has just a few counts. This sequence joins TRBV5-1 and TRBJ2-1; tentatively, D is TRBD2 (6 bases). V lost 4 bases, J lost 4 bases, and 15 bases lay in between. This CDR3 spans 15 amino acids. Germline values: CDR1 SGHRS, CDR2 YFSETQ. The chain's CDR3 is CASSVDYQPYNEQFF. The CDR3 bases are TGCGCCAGCAGCGTGGACTACCAGCCTTACAATGAGCAGTTCTTC.

This chain joins TRBV15 and TRBJ1-1; D not resolved. The V and J ends lost 0 bases and 7 bases respectively, with 3 bases between them. This CDR3 has 11 amino acids. Germline V gene lookup returns CDR1 LNHNV and CDR2 YYDKDF (reference sequence). This chain's CDR3 is CATSREGEAFF. The CDR3 DNA reads as TGTGCCACCAGCAGAGAGGGTGAAGCTTTCTTT.

This clonotype turned up a few times. The chain couples TRBV9 to TRBJ1-2; a weak D match, TRBD1 (5 bases). Germline assignment: CDR1 SGDLS and CDR2 YYNGEE. Trimming cost V 4 bases and J 3 bases, with 10 bases left between them. The length of the CDR3 is 13 residues. This CDR3 is CASSPRGDYGYTF. CDR3 bases: TGTGCCAGCAGCCCACGAGGGGACTATGGCTACACCTTC.

The chain combines TRBV3-1 with TRBJ1-2; TRBD1 might be the D (5 bases). Trimming pared 1 base from V and 4 bases from J, leaving 7 bases between. CDR3 size: 13 residues. Germline V gives CDR1 LGHDT, CDR2 YNNKEL (reference sequence). CDR3 bases: TGTGCCAGCAGCCAAGGACAGCCCTATGGCTACACCTTC. As protein: CASSQGQPYGYTF.

V usage is TRBV6-1 and J usage is TRBJ1-6, with D hard to call. Per germline, CDR1 MNHNS and CDR2 SASEGT. This CDR3 has 12 residues. Deletions cut 4 bases from V and 12 bases from J, with 10 bases between. As DNA, the CDR3 is TGTGCCAGCAGTGCGGAGGCTTTACCCCTCCACTTT. Translation: CASSAEALPLHF.

This clonotype was seen only a few times. This chain links TRBV6-6 with TRBJ1-5; D uncertain. The V gene lost 6 bases and the J gene lost 4 bases, with 13 bases spanning the gap. The CDR3 totals 14 residues. The V gene's germline CDR1 is MNHNY and CDR2 SVGAGI (reference sequence). The CDR3 spells CASSAPARNQPQHF. CDR3 DNA: TGTGCCAGCAGCGCCCCGGCCCGTAATCAGCCCCAGCATTTT.

The V call is TRBV11-2, the J call TRBJ2-3; 11 bases match TRBD1. Per the germline V gene, CDR1 is SGHAT and CDR2 is FQNNGV. V lost 0 bases to trimming and J lost 11 bases; unmatched junction nucleotides: 1. This CDR3 is built from 13 residues. In DNA, the CDR3 is TGTGCCAGCAGCTTAGATGGGACAGGGGGGCAGTATTTT. Residues: CASSLDGTGGQYF.

The genes are TRBV5-1 and TRBJ2-7; the D gene is possibly TRBD1 (6 bases). CDR3 length equals 13 residues. Deletions cut 6 bases from V and 0 bases from J, with 10 bases between. The germline V gene encodes CDR1 SGHRS and CDR2 YFSETQ. CDR3 sequence reads: CASNRESSYEQYF. The CDR3 nucleotides read TGCGCCAGCAACAGGGAGAGCTCCTACGAGCAGTACTTC.

This chain uses TRBV3-1 with TRBJ2-2; TRBD1 aligns across 8 bases. The germline V gene encodes CDR1 LGHDT and CDR2 YNNKEL (reference sequence). J was trimmed by 0 bases and V by 4 bases; bases with no gene match: 1. The CDR3 loop spans 15 amino acids. The CDR3 DNA reads TGTGCCAGCAGCCGACAGGGGACGAACACCGGGGAGCTGTTTTTT. It yields the protein CASSRQGTNTGELFF.

CDR3 bases: TGTGCCAGCAGCTTACGCGGGACAGAGCCCTTAAAGAACTATGGCTACACCTTC. As protein: CASSLRGTEPLKNYGYTF. The chain combines TRBV6-6 with TRBJ1-2; 7 bases match TRBD1. V dropped 6 bases and J dropped 2; count of bases not matched to a gene: 18. The CDR3 totals 18 residues. The germline gives CDR1 MNHNY, CDR2 SVGAGI (reference sequence).

V and J are TRBV28 and TRBJ2-7; TRBD1 aligns across 9 bases. The CDR3 extends over 16 amino acids. J was trimmed by 3 bases and V by 5 bases; bases with no gene match: 11. Germline CDR1 MDHEN, CDR2 SYDVKM. CDR3 in DNA: TGTGCCAGCAGTCCCCACCCGGGACAGGGATTCTACGAGCAGTACTTC. This gives the protein CASSPHPGQGFYEQYF. The complete variable domain, with remaining parts taken from reference TRBV28 and TRBJ2-7, reads DVKVTQSSRYLVKRTGEKVFLECVQDMDHENMFWYRQDPGLGLRLIYFSYDVKMKEKGDIPEGYSVSREKKERFSLILESASTNQTSMYLCASSPHPGQGFYEQYFGPGTRLTVT.

The rearrangement uses TRBV7-3 and TRBJ2-1; maybe TRBD2 (5 bases). V was cut by 2 bases and J by 7 bases, with 12 bases left in between. CDR3 length: 14 residues. The V gene's germline CDR1 is SGHTA and CDR2 FQGTGA. CDR3 coding DNA: TGTGCCAGCAGCTTATGGCCCCGAGGGAATGAGCAGTTCTTC. Residues: CASSLWPRGNEQFF.

V and J are TRBV6-1 and TRBJ1-4; D uncertain. This CDR3 spans 12 amino acids. V gave up 6 bases and J gave up 9 bases, with 11 bases separating them. Germline V gene sequence: CDR1 MNHNS, CDR2 SASEGT. CDR3 amino acids: CASRGPGQKLFF. The CDR3 DNA sequence: TGTGCCAGCAGAGGCCCCGGCCAAAAACTGTTTTTT.

The chain uses TRBV12-3 or TRBV12-4 and TRBJ1-2; 7 bases align to TRBD1. The ends lost 6 bases at V and 5 bases at J; junction bases unmatched: 9. The CDR3 sequence is 14 residues long. The CDR3 DNA reads TGTGCCAGCAGCCCGATCACAGGGGATTATGGCTACACCTTC. Its protein product is CASSPITGDYGYTF.

This clonotype has a handful of counts. CDR3 nucleotide sequence: TGTGCCAGCAGTGAGGTGAAAAGTTATTCTGGCGAGCAGTACTTC. It encodes CASSEVKSYSGEQYF. The rearrangement links TRBV25-1 to TRBJ2-7; D unclear. Trimming removed 3 bases from V and 6 bases from J, with 18 bases in between. The CDR3 contains 15 residues. Germline CDR1 is MGHDK and CDR2 is SYGVNS.

This rearrangement joins TRBV27 to TRBJ1-2; unclear D gene. Trimming removed 5 bases at V and 11 bases at J, with 21 bases between. Germline CDR1 MNHEY, CDR2 SMNVEV (reference sequence). The CDR3 consists of 14 residues. As DNA, the CDR3 is TGTGCCAGCAGTCCCCGCCGAAGGACCCACGTTTACACCTTC. Its translation is CASSPRRRTHVYTF.

The genes are TRBV14 and TRBJ1-1; D uncertain. Trimming removed 0 bases from V and 0 bases from J, with 8 bases in between. Looked up from germline, CDR1 is SGHDN and CDR2 is FVKESK. The length of the CDR3 is 15 residues. The CDR3 spells CASSQDRILNTEAFF. Written as DNA, the CDR3 is TGTGCCAGCAGCCAAGACAGGATCTTGAACACTGAAGCTTTCTTT.